The TCR beta chain described here comes from a study of cytomegalovirus exposure and HLA in healthy donors. Findings and limits, study-wide: Later work associated roughly 15,000 TCR beta sequences with HLA alleles at 0.05 false discovery rate. In vitro work confirmed that a few CMV-associated chains recognize CMV antigens. Across all donors, roughly uniform sequencing depth was an assumption of the presence/absence analyses.

Only a few counts were recorded for this clone. Its antigen is unknown. 13 Jbeta primers and 60 Vbeta primers were used for the PCR. The data were produced by immunoSEQ multiplex PCR, yet TCRdb's version contains in-frame clones alone and is incomplete. The sample records more than 95,000 clones, around three quarters being singletons. The sample taken for sequencing was PBMCs. This clonotype originated in a woman in her sixties in good health and CMV-seropositive.

Here the CDR3 reads CASSHLAGEGNTIYF. CDR3 DNA sequence: TGTGCCAGCAGCCACCTGGCAGGGGAGGGAAACACCATATATTTT. This chain uses TRBV4-2 with TRBJ1-3; D perhaps matches TRBD1 (6 bases). The V end lost 3 bases, the J end lost 4 bases, and 13 bases lay between the germline ends. This CDR3 spans 15 amino acids. Germline values: CDR1 LGHNA, CDR2 YNFKEQ.